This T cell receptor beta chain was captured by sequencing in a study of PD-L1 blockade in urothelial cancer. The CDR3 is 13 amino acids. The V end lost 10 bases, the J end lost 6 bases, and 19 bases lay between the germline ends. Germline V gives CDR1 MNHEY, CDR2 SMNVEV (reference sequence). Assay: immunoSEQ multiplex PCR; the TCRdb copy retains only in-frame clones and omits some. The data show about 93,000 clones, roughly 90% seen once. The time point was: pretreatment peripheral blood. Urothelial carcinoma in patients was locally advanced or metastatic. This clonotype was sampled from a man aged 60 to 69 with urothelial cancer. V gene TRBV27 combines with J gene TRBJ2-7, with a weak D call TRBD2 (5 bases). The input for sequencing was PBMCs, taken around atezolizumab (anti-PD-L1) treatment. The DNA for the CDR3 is TGTGCCACCCCGTTCCCTAGCTTGGGCGAGCAGTACTTC. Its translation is CATPFPSLGEQYF.